The clone carrying this T cell receptor beta chain appeared a few times. Its antigen is unknown. One end of the junction is discordant with germline, which a read error may explain. The data were taken from a study of tumor-infiltrating lymphocytes in primary liver carcinoma. At the level of the study: Sample counts of productive TCRbeta reads spanned roughly 3.65 to 8 million; these counts were similar across tissue types.

Total RNA amounting to roughly 0.5 ug was the source from which TCR beta cDNA was made with a constant-region primer. Investigators got TCR beta libraries out of three nested multiplex PCR rounds, done with slightly modified ARM-PCR. A C-beta reverse primer was combined with TRBV1-TRBV30 forward primers in the first two PCR rounds, and each round had about 10 cycles. TCRdb re-derived calls from the multiplex PCR reads in MiXCR, one entry per CDR3 protein. The table has tens of thousands of distinct CDR3 sequences, just over 70% seen once. Whole-study findings and limits: For tumor-adjacent and tumor-blood pairs, overlap was less than that seen for tumor region pairs. Significantly greater top-250-clone fractions characterized tumors relative to blood (p = 0.039).

This CDR3 is built from 16 residues. CDR1 is SGHAT and CDR2 is FQNNGV in the germline V gene. Taking roughly 20-32 mg of unsorted bulk tissue, the authors co-extracted RNA and DNA. The rearrangement joins TRBV11-2 to TRBJ2-5; TRBD2 might be the D (6 bases). Sequenced: liver tumor tissue from sampling region 2. Subset of the sample: tumor region T2, inferior pole. The sequence was obtained from a man aged 40-49 years with primary liver carcinoma and hepatitis B virus infection. The DNA for the CDR3 is TGTGCCGGCAGCTTAACAGCAGGGAGGTCGGGGGAGACCCAGTACTTC. Amino acids: CAGSLTAGRSGETQYF.